This T cell receptor (beta chain) is from a study of blood T cell repertoires in COVID-19. Overall study: The United States, Italy and Spain were the sources of the acute and convalescent COVID-19 samples.

J lost 4 bases, V lost 2 bases, and 15 bases had no gene match. In germline, CDR1 is SGHDT, CDR2 YYEEEE. This CDR3 has 18 residues. This clone was picked up one time. Produced via immunoSEQ multiplex PCR; TCRdb's table is partial and in-frame only. Among 40,000 to 50,000 clones listed, 88% were seen once. The receptor comes from a human donor in a cohort sampled during active COVID-19. V gene TRBV5-6 combines with J gene TRBJ1-3; TRBD1 aligns across 7 bases. What was sequenced was peripheral blood. CDR3 DNA: TGTGCCAGCAGCTTACCGACTGACAGGGAGGTCTTAGGAAACACCATATATTTT. As protein: CASSLPTDREVLGNTIYF.